The clone carrying this TCR beta chain was detected a few times. As yet, its antigen is unknown. These data belong to a study of post-analysis software for immune sequencing data. Prepared TCR beta cDNA libraries contained unique molecular identifiers. Each CDR3 protein gets one entry after TCRdb re-called the PCR reads with MiXCR. The table shows approximately 180,000 distinct CDR3 sequences, with about 30% occurring only once. Overall study results and limits: Relative to controls, patients with multiple sclerosis showed significantly lower normalized Chao1 diversity.

The clonotype originates from a girl between 10 and 17 years old with multiple sclerosis. The sequencing sample was made of blood.

Here the CDR3 DNA reads TGTGCCCTCACGGATAGCGGGAGTTGGACAGATACGCAGTATTTT. Protein: CALTDSGSWTDTQYF. This chain connects TRBV30 to TRBJ2-3, with 9 bases aligning to TRBD2. Losses at the gene ends were 8 bases for V and 3 bases for J; bases not matched to a gene: 12. Germline CDR1 GTSNPN, CDR2 SVGIG (reference sequence). This CDR3 contains 15 residues. The whole variable domain, filled in from reference TRBV30 and TRBJ2-3, reads SQTIHQWPATLVQPVGSPLSLECTVEGTSNPNLYWYRQAAGRGLQLLFYSVGIGQISSEVPQNLSASRPQDRQFILSSKKLLLSDSGFYLCALTDSGSWTDTQYFGPGTRLTVL.